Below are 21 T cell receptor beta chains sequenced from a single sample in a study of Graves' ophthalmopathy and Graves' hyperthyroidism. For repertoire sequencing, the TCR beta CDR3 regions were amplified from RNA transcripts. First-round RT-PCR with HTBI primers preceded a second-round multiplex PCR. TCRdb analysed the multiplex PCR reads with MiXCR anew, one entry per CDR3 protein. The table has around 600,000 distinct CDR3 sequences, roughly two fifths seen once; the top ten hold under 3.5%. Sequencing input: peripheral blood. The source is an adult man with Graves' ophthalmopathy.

Here the CDR3 DNA reads TGCAGTGCTAGGGGGGGCTTGGGCACTGAAGCTTTCTTT. Protein product: CSARGGLGTEAFF. This chain joins TRBV20-1 and TRBJ1-1, with a possible D match to TRBD1 (6 bases). The V and J ends lost 3 bases and 4 bases respectively, with 12 bases between them. Germline V gene data show CDR1 as DFQATT and CDR2 as SNEGSKA (reference sequence). This CDR3 region has 13 residues.

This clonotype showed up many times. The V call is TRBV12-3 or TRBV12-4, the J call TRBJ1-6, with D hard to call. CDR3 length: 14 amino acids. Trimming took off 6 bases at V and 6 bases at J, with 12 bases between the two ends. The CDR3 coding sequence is TGTGCCAGCAGGTCTGACGGACCTAATTCACCCCTCCACTTT. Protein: CASRSDGPNSPLHF.

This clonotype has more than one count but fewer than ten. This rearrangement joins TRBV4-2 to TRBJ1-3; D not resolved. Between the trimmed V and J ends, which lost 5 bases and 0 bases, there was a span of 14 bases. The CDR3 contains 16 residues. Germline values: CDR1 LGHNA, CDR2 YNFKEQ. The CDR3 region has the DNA TGTGCCAGCAGCTTGTCCGGCAAAAGCTCTGGAAACACCATATATTTT. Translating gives CASSLSGKSSGNTIYF.

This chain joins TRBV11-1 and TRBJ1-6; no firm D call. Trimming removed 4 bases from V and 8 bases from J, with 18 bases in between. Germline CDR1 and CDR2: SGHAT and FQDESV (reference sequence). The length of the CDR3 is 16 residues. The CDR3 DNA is TGTGCCAGCAGCTCCACGACTAGCGGGGTAGATTCACCCCTCCACTTT. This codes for CASSSTTSGVDSPLHF.

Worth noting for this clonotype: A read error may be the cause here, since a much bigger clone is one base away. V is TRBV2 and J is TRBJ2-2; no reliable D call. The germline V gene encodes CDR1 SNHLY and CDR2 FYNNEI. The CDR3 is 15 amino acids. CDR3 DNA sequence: TGTGTCAGCAGGAACGGGCCCACGAACACCGGGGAGCTGTTTTTT. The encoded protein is CVSRNGPTNTGELFF.

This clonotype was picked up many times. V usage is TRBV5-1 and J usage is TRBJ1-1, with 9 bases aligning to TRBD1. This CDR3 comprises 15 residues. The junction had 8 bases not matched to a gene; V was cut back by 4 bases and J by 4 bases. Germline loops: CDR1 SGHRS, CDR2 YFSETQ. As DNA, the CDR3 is TGCGCCAGCAGCGCGACAGGGGGTAAGGGCACTGAAGCTTTCTTT. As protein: CASSATGGKGTEAFF.

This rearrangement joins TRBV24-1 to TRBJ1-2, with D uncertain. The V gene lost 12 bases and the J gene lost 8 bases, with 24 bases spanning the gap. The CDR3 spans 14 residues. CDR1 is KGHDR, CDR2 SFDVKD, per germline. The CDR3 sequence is CAWSVNSRIGGYTF. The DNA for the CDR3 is TGTGCCTGGAGTGTAAACAGCCGGATTGGGGGCTACACCTTC.

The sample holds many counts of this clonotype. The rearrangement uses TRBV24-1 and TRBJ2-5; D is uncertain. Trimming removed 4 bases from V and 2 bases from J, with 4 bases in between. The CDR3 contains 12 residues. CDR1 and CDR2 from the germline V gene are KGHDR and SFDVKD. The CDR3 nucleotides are TGTGCCACCAGTGACACACAAGAGACCCAGTACTTC. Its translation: CATSDTQETQYF.

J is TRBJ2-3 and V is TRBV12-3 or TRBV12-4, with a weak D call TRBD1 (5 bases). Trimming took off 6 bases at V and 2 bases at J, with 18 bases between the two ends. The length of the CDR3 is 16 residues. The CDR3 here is CASSAASTGYTDTQYF. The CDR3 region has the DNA TGTGCCAGCAGCGCTGCATCAACAGGCTACACAGATACGCAGTATTTT.

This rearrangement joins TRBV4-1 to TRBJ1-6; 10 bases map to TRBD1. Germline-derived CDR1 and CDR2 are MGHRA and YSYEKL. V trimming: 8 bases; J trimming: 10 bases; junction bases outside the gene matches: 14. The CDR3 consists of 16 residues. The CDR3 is CASRRGPGQGRSPLHF. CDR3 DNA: TGCGCCAGCCGCCGGGGCCCGGGACAGGGGAGGTCACCCCTCCACTTT.

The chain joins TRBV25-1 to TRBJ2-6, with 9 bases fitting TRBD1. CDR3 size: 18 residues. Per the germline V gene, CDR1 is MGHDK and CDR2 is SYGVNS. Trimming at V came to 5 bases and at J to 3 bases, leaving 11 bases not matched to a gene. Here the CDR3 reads CASSYPGQGEYGANVLTF. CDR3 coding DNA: TGTGCCAGCAGTTACCCGGGACAGGGAGAATATGGGGCCAACGTCCTGACTTTC.

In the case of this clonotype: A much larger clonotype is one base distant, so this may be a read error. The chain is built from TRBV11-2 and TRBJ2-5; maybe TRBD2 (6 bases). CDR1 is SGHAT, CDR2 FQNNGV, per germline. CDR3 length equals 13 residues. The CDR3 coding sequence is TGTACCAGCAGATGGCCGGGGGAAGAGACCCAGTACTTC. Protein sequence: CTSRWPGEETQYF.

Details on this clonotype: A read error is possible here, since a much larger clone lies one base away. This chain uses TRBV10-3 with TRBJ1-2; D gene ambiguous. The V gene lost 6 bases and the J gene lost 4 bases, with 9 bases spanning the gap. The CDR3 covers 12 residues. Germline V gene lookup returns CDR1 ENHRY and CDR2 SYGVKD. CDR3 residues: CAIRHPPYGYTF. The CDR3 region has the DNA TGTGCCATCAGACACCCGCCCTATGGCTACACCTTC.

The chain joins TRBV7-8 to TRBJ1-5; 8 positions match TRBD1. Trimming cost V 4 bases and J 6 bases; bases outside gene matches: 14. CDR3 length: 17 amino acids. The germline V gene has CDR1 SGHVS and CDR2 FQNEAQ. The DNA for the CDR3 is TGTGCCAGCAGCTCTGCCTTGGACAGGGCGGTAGGTCAGCCCCAGCATTTT. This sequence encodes CASSSALDRAVGQPQHF.

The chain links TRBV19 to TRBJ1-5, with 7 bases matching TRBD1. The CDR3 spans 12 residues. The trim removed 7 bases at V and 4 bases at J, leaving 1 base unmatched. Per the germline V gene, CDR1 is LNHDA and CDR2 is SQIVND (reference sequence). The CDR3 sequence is CASTGQNQPQHF. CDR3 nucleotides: TGTGCCAGTACGGGACAGAATCAGCCCCAGCATTTT.

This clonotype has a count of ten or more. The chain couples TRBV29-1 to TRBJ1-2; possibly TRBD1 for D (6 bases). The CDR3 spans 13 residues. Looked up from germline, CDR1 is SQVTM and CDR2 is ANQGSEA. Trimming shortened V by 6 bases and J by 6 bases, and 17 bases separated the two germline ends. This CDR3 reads CSVPPDRIHGYTF. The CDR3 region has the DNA TGCAGCGTCCCCCCCGACAGGATCCATGGCTACACCTTC.

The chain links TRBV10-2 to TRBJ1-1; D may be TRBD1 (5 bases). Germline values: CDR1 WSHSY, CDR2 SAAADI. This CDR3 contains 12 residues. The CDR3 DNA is TGCACCATCAGTGATGTCAGGGAGACGGCTTTCTTT. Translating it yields CTISDVRETAFF.

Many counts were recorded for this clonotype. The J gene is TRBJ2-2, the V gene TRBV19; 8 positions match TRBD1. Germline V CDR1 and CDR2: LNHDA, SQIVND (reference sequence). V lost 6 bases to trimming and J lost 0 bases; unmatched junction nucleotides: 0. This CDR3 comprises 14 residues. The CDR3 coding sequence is TGTGCCAGTAGACAGGGGGCGAACACCGGGGAGCTGTTTTTT. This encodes CASRQGANTGELFF.

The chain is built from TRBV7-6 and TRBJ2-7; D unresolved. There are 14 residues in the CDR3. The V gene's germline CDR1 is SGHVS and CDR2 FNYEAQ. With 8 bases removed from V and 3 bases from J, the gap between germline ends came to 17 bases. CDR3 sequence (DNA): TGTGCCAGCTCACCTCGGAGCCTCGACTACGAGCAGTACTTC. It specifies CASSPRSLDYEQYF.

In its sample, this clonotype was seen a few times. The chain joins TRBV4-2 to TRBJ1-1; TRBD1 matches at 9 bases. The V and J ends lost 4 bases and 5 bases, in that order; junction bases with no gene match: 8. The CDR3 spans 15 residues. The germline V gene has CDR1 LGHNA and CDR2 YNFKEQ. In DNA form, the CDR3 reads TGTGCCAGCAGCCCCAGACAGGGGGAACTTACTGAAGCTTTCTTT. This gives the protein CASSPRQGELTEAFF.

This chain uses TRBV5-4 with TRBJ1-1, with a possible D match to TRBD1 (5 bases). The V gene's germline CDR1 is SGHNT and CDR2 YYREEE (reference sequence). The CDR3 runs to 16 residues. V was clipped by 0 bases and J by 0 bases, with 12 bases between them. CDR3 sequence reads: CASSLAGTPLNTEAFF. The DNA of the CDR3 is TGTGCCAGCAGCTTGGCCGGGACTCCGCTGAACACTGAAGCTTTCTTT.